The 3 T cell receptor beta chains in this list originate from one sample, sequenced in a study of tumor-infiltrating lymphocytes in primary liver carcinoma. From about 530 ng total RNA, TCR beta cDNA was generated with a primer in the constant region. Three nested multiplex PCR rounds of slightly modified ARM-PCR generated TCR beta libraries. TRBV1-TRBV30 forward primers and a C-beta reverse primer were used in the first two PCR rounds, which each ran for 9 to 10 cycles. TCRdb reprocessed the multiplex PCR reads via MiXCR and lists one record per CDR3 protein. The repertoire holds some 55,000 distinct CDR3 sequences, with over 65% as singletons. RNA and DNA were co-extracted from about 19-30 mg of unsorted bulk tissue. Sequenced material: liver tumor tissue from sampling region 2. Subset noted: tumor region T2, inferior pole. Receptors were obtained from a man aged 35 to 55 with primary liver carcinoma and hepatitis B virus infection.

On this clonotype itself: Given the absence of the conserved phenylalanine or tryptophan at the CDR3 end, a read error is likely. This chain connects TRBV6-6 to TRBJ2-1; the D is unclear. Germline lookup yields CDR1 MNHNY and CDR2 SVGAGI (reference sequence). With 6 bases removed from V and 4 bases from J, the gap between germline ends came to 10 bases. The CDR3 totals 13 residues. CDR3 in amino acids: CASSRTEYNEQFL. CDR3 in DNA: TGTGCCAGCAGCCGAACGGAGTACAATGAGCAGTTCTTG.

This clonotype was seen a few times. The V call is TRBV11-2, the J call TRBJ2-3; D call uncertain. CDR1 and CDR2 from the germline V gene are SGHAT and FQNNGV. V lost 5 bases and J 1 base, leaving 13 bases between the germline ends. The CDR3 spans 15 residues. The CDR3 DNA is TGTGCCAGCAGCCAAGGAACTCCAGGCACAGATACGCAGTATTTT. Translated, it gives CASSQGTPGTDTQYF.

About this clonotype itself: This may be a read error, as it is one base from a much larger clone. As the CDR3 is not closed by the conserved phenylalanine or tryptophan, this likely results from a read error. The CDR3 coding sequence is TGTGCCACCAGTGAAGACAGAGAAGAGACCCAGTACTAC. Protein: CATSEDREETQYY. V is TRBV24-1 and J is TRBJ2-5; tentative D call: TRBD1 (5 bases). This CDR3 contains 13 residues. Germline V CDR1 and CDR2: KGHDR, SFDVKD. Between the trimmed V and J ends, which lost 4 bases and 3 bases, there was a span of 8 bases.